This T cell receptor (beta chain) was documented in a study of T cell responses to AZD1222 COVID-19 vaccine. Turning to the study itself: Some second doses came at about 4 weeks and others at about 12 weeks; these were pooled. Study-wide points: Of spike-specific TCRs, nearly half reportedly target regions left unmutated in variants. Donors, mostly white British, included more females; clonal diversity was possibly underestimated. Increases in Spike-specific TCR breadth and depth were seen after two AZD1222 doses.

The protocol was immunoSEQ multiplex PCR, while the TCRdb copy is restricted to in-frame clones and leaves out a portion. The sample has approximately 110,000 clones, about 92% seen once; the top ten hold about 1.2%. Of note for this clone: Its antigen is still unknown.

The source was peripheral blood, collected on day 0 of AZD1222 vaccination. The clonotype comes from an adult in good health.

As DNA, the CDR3 is TGTGCCAGCAACCTGACAGGGATAAGTACCTACGAGCAGTACTTC. Amino acid sequence: CASNLTGISTYEQYF. This chain joins TRBV21-1 and TRBJ2-7; the table's TRBD1 call for D was not verified on the DNA. TRBV21-1 is assigned pseudogene status. The CDR3 runs 15 residues.